This T cell receptor (beta chain) was identified in a study of CD8 T cells in Susac syndrome. RNA amounts of roughly 0.45 to 1 ug underwent reverse transcription with random hexamers. Multiplex PCR with immunoSEQ amplified the TCR beta CDR3 across 54 Vbeta and 13 Jbeta. MiXCR, run by TCRdb on the immunoSEQ multiplex PCR reads, gives a single entry per CDR3 protein. This sample has about 290,000 distinct CDR3 sequences, with around 85% found just once. Sequencing targeted TCR beta in blood CD8+ and CD4+ T cells. The multiple sclerosis controls comprised treatment-naive patients whose relapsing-remitting disease was stable or active. Germline loops: CDR1 SGHNT, CDR2 YYREEE (reference sequence). V gave up 0 bases and J gave up 1 base; unmatched junction bases: 7. The CDR3 has 17 residues. General study results and limits: The study recognized that its TCR sequencing and HLA analysis covered a relatively small number of individuals.

As to this clonotype: The antigen is undetermined.

Sequencing was performed on CD8+ T cells from PBMCs. The source of this sequence is a human donor with multiple sclerosis. The gene calls are TRBV5-4 and TRBJ2-1, with TRBD2 identical over 7 bases. This CDR3 is CASSLAGAGESYNEQFF. For the CDR3, the DNA is TGTGCCAGCAGCTTGGCCGGTGCGGGAGAGTCCTACAATGAGCAGTTCTTC.